This T cell receptor beta chain was obtained from a study of T cell repertoires in cytomegalovirus infection. TCRdb reprocessed the reads via MiXCR and lists one record per CDR3 protein. Of some 43,000 distinct CDR3 sequences listed, roughly 22% are singletons. As to this clonotype: What it recognizes is unknown.

From germline, CDR1 is SGHVS and CDR2 FQNEAQ. This CDR3 has 13 amino acids. V was pared by 1 base and J by 14 bases, with 15 bases between. The material was CD8+ T cells from cultured PBMCs, obtained from culture after CMV antigen stimulation. The clonotype comes from a human donor in good health (CMV status not recorded). Some clones in this sample may be carry-over from other donors' samples. The chain carries TRBV7-8 and TRBJ2-1, with D unresolved. The CDR3 spells CASSLDVTEPKFF. The CDR3 DNA sequence: TGTGCCAGCAGCTTAGACGTCACGGAGCCGAAGTTCTTC. The whole variable domain, filled in from reference TRBV7-8 and TRBJ2-1, reads GAGVSQSPRYKVAKRGQDVALRCDPISGHVSLFWYQQALGQGPEFLTYFQNEAQLDKSGLPSDRFFAERPEGSVSTLKIQRTQQEDSAVYLCASSLDVTEPKFFGPGTRLTVL.